The rows below give T cell receptor beta chains drawn from one sample of a study of control samples from healthy donors and cancer patients. Only in-frame clones appear in the TCRdb table, and some are missing; sequencing was by immunoSEQ multiplex PCR. The repertoire holds 150,000 to 200,000 clones, with roughly 92% as singletons. Sequencing used blood. These receptors came from a young man in good health. Each CDR3 is given with its conserved first and last residue. Each record gives: V gene, J gene, clone size, D gene, CDR3 DNA, CDR3 protein. D genes are given only for firm matches. Some rows mark clone size as missing; the rest say once, few, many or name a class of expanded clone.

TRBV19,TRBJ1-1,-,-,TGTGCCAGTAGTATCGGCAGGGGAGACACTGAAGCTTTCTTT,CASSIGRGDTEAFF
TRBV7-2,TRBJ2-3,-,TRBD1,TGTGCCAGCAGCTTCCGGGACAGAGGCACAGATACGCAGTATTTT,CASSFRDRGTDTQYF
TRBV2,TRBJ1-2,-,-,TGTGCCAGCAGTGAAGCGCGGCAGGGGATCTATGGCTACACCTTC,CASSEARQGIYGYTF
TRBV10-3,TRBJ2-5,-,TRBD2,TGTGCCATCAGGGGAGGGGAGACCCAGTACTTC,CAIRGGETQYF
TRBV7-3,TRBJ2-1,-,-,TGTGCCAGCAGCTCCGGGGGAGGAGGAGATGAGCAGTTCTTC,CASSSGGGGDEQFF
TRBV28,TRBJ1-1,-,-,TGTGCCAGCAGTTTAGACAGGACGAACACTGAAGCTTTCTTT,CASSLDRTNTEAFF
TRBV11-2,TRBJ2-3,-,TRBD2,TGTGCCAGCAGCCCCGGACTAGCGGGGGCCACAGATACGCAGTATTTT,CASSPGLAGATDTQYF
TRBV7-2,TRBJ2-3,-,-,TGTGCCAGCAGCTTTAAATGGGGACCAAGCACAGATACGCAGTATTTT,CASSFKWGPSTDTQYF
TRBV19,TRBJ1-1,-,TRBD1,TGTGCCAGTAGCTATCAGGGGGCGAACACTGAAGCTTTCTTT,CASSYQGANTEAFF
TRBV6-5,TRBJ2-1,-,TRBD2,TGTGCCAGCAGTTACTCCTGGACTAGCGGCTACAATGAGCAGTTCTTC,CASSYSWTSGYNEQFF
TRBV6-5,TRBJ2-5,-,-,TGTGCCAGCATTCAGGGGAAACAAGAGACCCAGTACTTC,CASIQGKQETQYF
TRBV5-1,TRBJ1-2,few,-,TGCGCCAGCAGCGCAGGACGGGGGCTAATCTATGGCTACACCTTC,CASSAGRGLIYGYTF
TRBV3-1/TRBV3-2,TRBJ2-3,-,TRBD2,TGTGCCAGCAGCCAGGGACTAGCAGCTCCAGGAGCAGATACGCAGTATTTT,CASSQGLAAPGADTQYF
TRBV6-1,TRBJ2-7,once,-,TGTGCCAGCAGTGAGTACGGGGGTTGGGGTAACGAGCAGTACTTC,CASSEYGGWGNEQYF
TRBV7-2,TRBJ2-7,-,-,TGTGCCAGCAGCTTAAAAGCAGGTCCGTACGAGCAGTACTTC,CASSLKAGPYEQYF
TRBV19,TRBJ2-1,-,TRBD2,TGTGCCAGTAGTATTGGGACTAGAGGCAACAATGAGCAGTTCTTC,CASSIGTRGNNEQFF
TRBV15,TRBJ2-2,-,-,TGTGCCACCAGCCCCGGCGGAACGAACACCGGGGAGCTGTTTTTT,CATSPGGTNTGELFF
TRBV9,TRBJ1-1,-,-,TGTGCCAGCAGCGTAGAGGCGGGGTCTGAAGCTTTCTTT,CASSVEAGSEAFF
TRBV11-2,TRBJ2-7,-,-,TGTGCCAGCAGCTTAAACGGCCCCTACGAGCAGTACTTC,CASSLNGPYEQYF
TRBV19,TRBJ2-3,once,TRBD2,TGTGCCAGTAGTCCCGGGACTAGCGGGGCGCCTCCAGATGCGCAGTATTTT,CASSPGTSGAPPDAQYF
TRBV30,TRBJ2-7,-,-,TGTGCCTGGAAGGGCGGAAGCTACGAGCAGTACTTC,CAWKGGSYEQYF
TRBV3-1/TRBV3-2,TRBJ2-2,once,TRBD2,TGTGCCAGCAGCCAAGATCTTAGCGGGGGAAACACCGGGGAGCTGTTTTTT,CASSQDLSGGNTGELFF
TRBV7-9,TRBJ2-1,-,TRBD2,TGTGCGAGCGGGGGATCCTACAATGAGCAGTTCTTC,CASGGSYNEQFF
TRBV6-1,TRBJ1-1,-,TRBD1,TGTGCCAGCAGTGAGGGGACAGGGTTAAACACTGAAGCTTTCTTT,CASSEGTGLNTEAFF
TRBV18,TRBJ2-7,once,TRBD1,TGTGCCAGCTCACCAATCGACGGGACAGGGACCTACGAGCAGTACTTC,CASSPIDGTGTYEQYF
TRBV2,TRBJ2-5,-,TRBD1,TGTGCCAGCACGAGGGGGCTGGAGACCCAGTACTTC,CASTRGLETQYF
TRBV9,TRBJ2-1,-,-,TGTGCCAGCAGCCCCCAACTTGGAGAGCAGTTCTTC,CASSPQLGEQFF
TRBV29-1,TRBJ2-1,-,-,TGCAGCGTTGGGGACATCCTGAGGGATGAGCAGTTCTTC,CSVGDILRDEQFF
TRBV9,TRBJ1-6,-,TRBD1,TGTGCCAGCAGCGCGCGGGGACAGGGCAGTTCACCCCTCCACTTT,CASSARGQGSSPLHF
TRBV9,TRBJ2-5,-,-,TGTGCCAGCAGCGACGCGGTACAAGAGACCCAGTACTTC,CASSDAVQETQYF
TRBV2,TRBJ2-7,-,TRBD1,TGTGCCAGCAGTCTTAAGACAGGGAACGAGCAGTACTTC,CASSLKTGNEQYF
TRBV5-4,TRBJ2-1,-,TRBD2,TGTGCCAGCAGCCCGGGGGGGGGCTCCTACAATGAGCAGTTCTTC,CASSPGGGSYNEQFF
TRBV9,TRBJ1-1,-,-,TGTGCCAGCAGCGTAGTATGGAGTGACACTGAAGCTTTCTTT,CASSVVWSDTEAFF
TRBV30,TRBJ2-5,-,-,TGTGCCCTCAAGGGGCGAGAGACCCAGTACTTC,CALKGRETQYF
TRBV30,TRBJ1-4,-,-,TGTGCCTGGAGTGGGAGGGCCTCATTCAACATAAAACTGTTTTTT,CAWSGRASFNIKLFF
TRBV7-9,TRBJ2-1,-,TRBD2,TGTGCCAGCAGCCCACCGGGACTAGCTTTAGGAACTTACAATGAGCAGTTCTTC,CASSPPGLALGTYNEQFF
TRBV6-2/TRBV6-3,TRBJ2-2,-,TRBD2,TGTGCCAGCAGTTCCCCTCCCGGGACTAGTAGAGCCGGGGAGCTGTTTTTT,CASSSPPGTSRAGELFF
TRBV6-6,TRBJ1-1,-,TRBD1,TGTGCCAGCAGTAGTACAGGGGTGAACACTGAAGCTTTCTTT,CASSSTGVNTEAFF
TRBV30,TRBJ2-3,once,-,TGTGCTACCGGGACCCACAAATTAGATACGCAGTATTTT,CATGTHKLDTQYF
TRBV5-1,TRBJ2-5,-,-,TGCGCCAGCAGCTTGGTATCCGGGCAAGAGACCCAGTACTTC,CASSLVSGQETQYF
TRBV24-1,TRBJ2-2,once,-,TGTGCCACCAGTGACCCTCAGACAGGCACCGGGGAGCTGTTTTTT,CATSDPQTGTGELFF
TRBV27,TRBJ1-5,-,TRBD1,TGTGCCAGCAGTTTATCGTACAGGGGCGTTCAGCCCCAGCATTTT,CASSLSYRGVQPQHF
TRBV10-3,TRBJ1-1,-,TRBD1,TGTGCCATCAGCAAGGGACAGGGGTTAAGTACTGAAGCTTTCTTT,CAISKGQGLSTEAFF
TRBV2,TRBJ2-3,-,-,TGTGCCGGAAGATACGGCAGCCAGTCAGGAGATACGCAGTATTTT,CAGRYGSQSGDTQYF
TRBV5-1,TRBJ1-4,-,-,TGCGCCAGCCGAGACGCAACTAATGAAAAACTGTTTTTT,CASRDATNEKLFF
TRBV27,TRBJ1-1,-,-,TGTGCCAGCAGGGGACTAATTAGAGGCACTGAAGCTTTCTTT,CASRGLIRGTEAFF
TRBV6-2/TRBV6-3,TRBJ1-1,-,-,TGTGCCAGCAGTTTAGCGACCGAGATGAACACTGAAGCTTTCTTT,CASSLATEMNTEAFF
TRBV9,TRBJ1-2,-,-,TGTGCCAGCAGCGGGACGGGACGATATGGCTACACCTTC,CASSGTGRYGYTF
TRBV2,TRBJ2-1,once,TRBD1,TGTGCCAGCAGTGAGGACAGGGTGTACAATGAGCAGTTCTTC,CASSEDRVYNEQFF
TRBV28,TRBJ1-4,-,TRBD1,TGTGCCACCAAGGCAGGGGGCGTAAAACTGTTTTTT,CATKAGGVKLFF
TRBV29-1,TRBJ1-1,-,TRBD1,TGCAGCGTTGCCACAGGGGGGACTGAAGCTTTCTTT,CSVATGGTEAFF
TRBV5-1,TRBJ1-2,-,TRBD1,TGCGCCAGCAGCCCCACCGGGACAGGGAATGGCTACACCTTC,CASSPTGTGNGYTF
TRBV28,TRBJ2-7,-,TRBD1,TGTGCCAGCAGGGGACAGGGGCGCGAGCAGTACTTC,CASRGQGREQYF
TRBV27,TRBJ2-3,-,TRBD2,TGTGCCAGCCGTACCGGGACTAAGGTGGATACGCAGTATTTT,CASRTGTKVDTQYF
TRBV7-9,TRBJ2-3,-,TRBD2,TGTGCCAGCAGCTCCGGACTAGCGGGAAGCACAGATACGCAGTATTTT,CASSSGLAGSTDTQYF